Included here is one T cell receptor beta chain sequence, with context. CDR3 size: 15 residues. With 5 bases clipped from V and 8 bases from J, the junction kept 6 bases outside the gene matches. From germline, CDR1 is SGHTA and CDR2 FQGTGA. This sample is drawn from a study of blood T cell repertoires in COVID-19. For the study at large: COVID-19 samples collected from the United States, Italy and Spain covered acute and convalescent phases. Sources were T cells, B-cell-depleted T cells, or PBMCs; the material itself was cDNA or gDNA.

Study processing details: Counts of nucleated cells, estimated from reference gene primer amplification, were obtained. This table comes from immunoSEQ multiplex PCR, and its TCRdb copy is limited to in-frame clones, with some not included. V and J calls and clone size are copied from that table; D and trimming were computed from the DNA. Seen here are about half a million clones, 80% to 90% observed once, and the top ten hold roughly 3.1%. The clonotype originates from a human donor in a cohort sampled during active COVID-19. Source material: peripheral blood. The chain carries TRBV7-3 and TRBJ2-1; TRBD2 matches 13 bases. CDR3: CASSHGLAGVDEQFF. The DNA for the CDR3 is TGTGCCAGCAGCCATGGACTAGCGGGGGTCGATGAGCAGTTCTTC.